The 24 T cell receptor beta chains reported below all come from one sample, sequenced in a study of cytomegalovirus exposure and HLA in healthy donors. 60 Vbeta and 13 Jbeta primers were used in PCR. The repertoire was sequenced with immunoSEQ multiplex PCR; TCRdb's copy has only in-frame clones and lacks some. Of some 190,000 clones in the sample, approximately 73% were seen once. Material for sequencing was PBMCs. These receptors were obtained from a woman aged 25 to 39 in good health and CMV-seropositive.

The chain couples TRBV6-1 to TRBJ2-7; no definite D call. Trimming removed 6 bases at V and 6 bases at J, with 15 bases between. CDR1 is MNHNS, CDR2 SASEGT, per germline. This CDR3 spans 13 amino acids. The CDR3 sequence: CASRERYSGEQYF. DNA of the CDR3: TGTGCCAGCAGAGAGCGATATTCCGGCGAGCAGTACTTC.

This chain uses TRBV29-1 with TRBJ2-1; the match to TRBD2 covers 11 bases. The length of the CDR3 is 17 residues. The J segment lost 1 base and the V segment lost 1 base, leaving 6 bases of the junction unmatched. Germline assignment: CDR1 SQVTM and CDR2 ANQGSEA. The chain's CDR3 is CSVEGLAGGPSYNEQFF. CDR3 bases: TGCAGCGTTGAAGGGCTAGCGGGGGGACCATCCTACAATGAGCAGTTCTTC.

The chain links TRBV9 to TRBJ2-3; TRBD2 matches 14 bases. J lost 6 bases, V lost 4 bases, and 10 bases had no gene match. The CDR3 length is 17 residues. Germline CDR1 is SGDLS and CDR2 is YYNGEE. The CDR3 nucleotides are TGTGCCAGCAGCCTCGGGACTAGCGGGGGACTTATCGATACGCAGTATTTT. It translates to CASSLGTSGGLIDTQYF.

The chain is built from TRBV28 and TRBJ2-5; TRBD1 matches 8 bases. V was pared by 5 bases and J by 2 bases, with 7 bases of the junction left unmatched. Germline values: CDR1 MDHEN, CDR2 SYDVKM. This CDR3 is built from 15 residues. CDR3 loop: CASSPLGQGQETQYF. DNA of the CDR3: TGTGCCAGCAGTCCCCTAGGACAGGGACAAGAGACCCAGTACTTC.

The rearrangement links TRBV7-2 to TRBJ2-7; 9 bases match TRBD1. This CDR3 comprises 15 residues. The junction had 6 bases not matched to a gene; V was cut back by 5 bases and J by 1 base. The germline V gene has CDR1 SGHTA and CDR2 FQGNSA. CDR3 sequence reads: CASSPPGQGSYEQYF. The CDR3 nucleotides read TGTGCCAGCAGCCCGCCGGGACAGGGTTCCTACGAGCAGTACTTC.

V usage is TRBV7-9 and J usage is TRBJ2-1, with TRBD2 identical over 8 bases. CDR1 is SEHNR and CDR2 is FQNEAQ in the germline V gene (reference sequence). The CDR3 totals 14 residues. Germline trimming cut 5 bases from V and 10 bases from J; bases unmatched to any gene: 10. The CDR3 spells CASSPGGALREQFF. The CDR3 nucleotides are TGTGCCAGCAGCCCCGGGGGGGCATTGCGGGAGCAGTTCTTC.

This clone was recorded a few times. The V call is TRBV6-4, the J call TRBJ2-2; D ambiguous. Germline lookup yields CDR1 MRHNA and CDR2 SNTAGT. V lost 0 bases to trimming and J lost 4 bases, with 3 bases between them. This CDR3 has 13 amino acids. In nucleotides, the CDR3 is TGTGCCAGCAGTGACTCGGCCACCGGGGAGCTGTTTTTT. Its protein is CASSDSATGELFF.

V is TRBV9 and J is TRBJ2-3, with 9 bases lining up with TRBD2. The germline V gene encodes CDR1 SGDLS and CDR2 YYNGEE. V was clipped by 1 base and J by 3 bases; unmatched bases: 6. This CDR3 comprises 16 residues. CDR3 region: CASSVRSGGSTDTQYF. CDR3 DNA sequence: TGTGCCAGCAGCGTAAGAAGCGGGGGGTCGACAGATACGCAGTATTTT.

The CDR3 here is CASSQEFGGAREQYF. The CDR3 region has the DNA TGTGCCAGCAGCCAAGAATTCGGGGGGGCCCGCGAGCAGTACTTC. The chain employs TRBV4-2 and TRBJ2-7; the match to TRBD2 covers 8 bases. Looked up from germline, CDR1 is LGHNA and CDR2 is YNFKEQ. The CDR3 consists of 15 residues. The junction had 7 bases not matched to a gene; V was cut back by 0 bases and J by 6 bases.

This CDR3 is CASSDLYEQYF. The DNA of the CDR3 is TGTGCCAGCAGTGATCTGTACGAGCAGTACTTC. This chain uses TRBV25-1 with TRBJ2-7; the D is unclear. CDR1 and CDR2 (germline): MGHDK, SYGVNS. CDR3 length: 11 amino acids. Between the trimmed V and J ends, which lost 3 bases and 4 bases, there was a span of 4 bases.

J is TRBJ2-7 and V is TRBV28; TRBD1 might be the D (5 bases). Germline values: CDR1 MDHEN, CDR2 SYDVKM. V gave up 6 bases and J gave up 2 bases, with 17 bases separating them. The CDR3 totals 15 residues. The CDR3 DNA follows: TGTGCCAGCAGCCGAACTCAGGGTGCAACCTACGAGCAGTACTTC. Translation gives CASSRTQGATYEQYF.

This clone was detected only a few times. This chain joins TRBV18 and TRBJ1-2; D unclear. The CDR3 is made up of 14 amino acids. Between the trimmed V and J ends, which lost 3 bases and 0 bases, there was a span of 8 bases. The V gene's germline CDR1 is KGHSH and CDR2 LQKENI. The CDR3 DNA reads TGTGCCAGCTCACCTAAGACACCTAACTATGGCTACACCTTC. This translates into CASSPKTPNYGYTF.

This chain connects TRBV27 to TRBJ2-6, with 10 bases fitting TRBD1. The CDR3 runs 16 residues. V trimming: 3 bases; J trimming: 2 bases; junction bases outside the gene matches: 1. Germline V gene sequence: CDR1 MNHEY, CDR2 SMNVEV (reference sequence). The CDR3, as DNA: TGTGCCAGCAGTTTGGGACAGGGGACTGGGGCCAACGTCCTGACTTTC. It is translated as CASSLGQGTGANVLTF.

This clone has more than one count but fewer than ten. The rearrangement links TRBV6-5 to TRBJ2-5; tentatively, D is TRBD2 (5 bases). This CDR3 is built from 13 residues. Germline CDR1 reads MNHEY; CDR2 reads SVGAGI. V dropped 4 bases and J dropped 4 bases, with 10 bases sitting between them. CDR3 amino acids: CASSFHGRETQYF. CDR3 in DNA: TGTGCCAGCAGTTTTCATGGGAGAGAGACCCAGTACTTC.

The chain uses TRBV5-6 and TRBJ1-5; D is uncertain. Germline-derived CDR1 and CDR2 are SGHDT and YYEEEE. The CDR3 is 12 residues long. V dropped 0 bases and J dropped 6 bases, with 4 bases sitting between them. CDR3 region: CASSLGAQPQHF. In DNA, the CDR3 is TGTGCCAGCAGCTTGGGGGCTCAGCCCCAGCATTTT.

DNA for the CDR3: TGTGCCAGCAGTTTACCCGCCGACAGGGCTTATAATTCACCCCTCCACTTT. Translating it yields CASSLPADRAYNSPLHF. This rearrangement joins TRBV28 to TRBJ1-6; 7 bases fit TRBD1. Per germline, CDR1 MDHEN and CDR2 SYDVKM. The CDR3 is 17 residues long. Trimming cost V 2 bases and J 4 bases; bases outside gene matches: 8.

V and J are TRBV29-1 and TRBJ2-2; weak D call: TRBD1 (5 bases). There are 13 residues in the CDR3. The germline V gene has CDR1 SQVTM and CDR2 ANQGSEA. Between the trimmed V and J ends, which lost 2 bases and 4 bases, there was a span of 8 bases. CDR3 loop: CSVEWQGTGELFF. DNA of the CDR3: TGCAGCGTTGAATGGCAGGGCACCGGGGAGCTGTTTTTT.

J is TRBJ2-3 and V is TRBV9; 10 bases match TRBD2. The junction had 9 bases not matched to a gene; V was cut back by 1 base and J by 4 bases. There are 17 residues in the CDR3. The germline CDR1 and CDR2 sequences are SGDLS and YYNGEE. Written as DNA, the CDR3 is TGTGCCAGCAGCGTATCTTCTGGACTAGCGGCTTCAGATACGCAGTATTTT. This translates into CASSVSSGLAASDTQYF.

This rearrangement joins TRBV6-5 to TRBJ2-5; tentative D call: TRBD2 (6 bases). This CDR3 is built from 12 residues. The V gene lost 11 bases and the J gene lost 4 bases, with 14 bases spanning the gap. Germline lookup yields CDR1 MNHEY and CDR2 SVGAGI. CDR3 residues: CAAGLFGETQYF. The CDR3 nucleotides read TGTGCCGCTGGACTATTCGGAGAGACCCAGTACTTC.

The chain has TRBV11-3 and TRBJ2-1; D perhaps matches TRBD1 (6 bases). Germline CDR1 reads SGHNT; CDR2 reads YENEEA. V gave up 7 bases and J gave up 7 bases, with 14 bases separating them. This CDR3 is 13 amino acids long. The CDR3 bases are TGTGCCAGCAACCAGGGGTTTAGAAATGAGCAGTTCTTC. Protein product: CASNQGFRNEQFF.

The V gene is TRBV28, the J gene TRBJ1-5; D possibly corresponds to TRBD1 (6 bases). Trimming cost V 5 bases and J 4 bases, with 15 bases left between them. This CDR3 comprises 15 residues. The V gene's germline CDR1 is MDHEN and CDR2 SYDVKM. The CDR3 region is CASSGLGTRNQPQHF. CDR3 nucleotides: TGTGCCAGCAGTGGGCTCGGGACACGAAATCAGCCCCAGCATTTT. The complete variable domain, with remaining parts taken from reference TRBV28 and TRBJ1-5, reads DVKVTQSSRYLVKRTGEKVFLECVQDMDHENMFWYRQDPGLGLRLIYFSYDVKMKEKGDIPEGYSVSREKKERFSLILESASTNQTSMYLCASSGLGTRNQPQHFGDGTRLSIL.

The CDR3 DNA reads as TGTGCCAGCAGTTCCTACAGGACCCTCCGGGACGAGCAGTACTTC. Protein product: CASSSYRTLRDEQYF. The chain links TRBV6-5 to TRBJ2-7; TRBD1 might be the D (5 bases). V was pared by 4 bases and J by 5 bases, with 18 bases between. The V gene's germline CDR1 is MNHEY and CDR2 SVGAGI. CDR3 length: 15 amino acids.

The J gene is TRBJ1-5, the V gene TRBV7-9; 11 bases are a match to TRBD1. Germline V gene sequence: CDR1 SEHNR, CDR2 FQNEAQ (reference sequence). Germline trimming cut 1 base from V and 8 bases from J; bases unmatched to any gene: 10. The CDR3 has 17 amino acids. In DNA, the CDR3 is TGTGCCAGCAGCTTAGGGGCGCGGACAGGGGGCAGAGAGCCCCAGCATTTT. Its protein product is CASSLGARTGGREPQHF.

As to this clone: A junction end diverges from the germline sequence, so it may reflect a read error. The same CDR3 also results from other DNA sequences found in this sample. The gene calls are TRBV27 and TRBJ2-3; a possible D gene is TRBD2 (6 bases). The length of the CDR3 is 18 residues. The germline CDR1 and CDR2 sequences are MNHEY and SMNVEV (reference sequence). For the CDR3, the DNA is TGTGCCAGCAGTTTATTTCCAGGGCAGCGGGCGAGATTAGGGACGCAATATTTT. It yields the protein CASSLFPGQRARLGTQYF.